The rows below give T cell receptor beta chains drawn from one sample of a study of blood T cell repertoires in COVID-19. Assay used: immunoSEQ multiplex PCR; TCRdb lists only in-frame clones, some missing. The data hold roughly 21,000 clones, with about nine tenths observed a single time. Sample: peripheral blood. The receptors were gathered from a woman older than 75 with active or convalescent COVID-19. Each CDR3 is given with its conserved first and last residue. D genes are given only for firm matches. Clone size is shown for a subset of rows, as once, few, many or a class of expanded clone.

j_gene: TRBJ2-7; d_gene: -; v_gene: TRBV15; abundance: -; CDR3nt: TGTGCCACCAGCCCCGGGCGGGACTACGAGCAGTACTTC; CDR3aa: CATSPGRDYEQYF
j_gene: TRBJ2-1; d_gene: -; v_gene: TRBV16; abundance: -; CDR3nt: TGTGCCAGCAGCCGAAAGGACATGAGTGTCCACAATGAGCAGTTCTTC; CDR3aa: CASSRKDMSVHNEQFF
j_gene: TRBJ1-1; d_gene: -; v_gene: TRBV27; abundance: -; CDR3nt: TGTGCCAGCAGTTTAACGGGACACCGTTCTGGAGCTTTCTTT; CDR3aa: CASSLTGHRSGAFF
j_gene: TRBJ1-1; d_gene: TRBD1; v_gene: TRBV13; abundance: -; CDR3nt: TGTGCCAGCAGCTTGGGGTACAGGGGCAGGGTGGACACTGAAGCTTTCTTT; CDR3aa: CASSLGYRGRVDTEAFF
j_gene: TRBJ2-3; d_gene: -; v_gene: TRBV11-3; abundance: -; CDR3nt: TGTGCCAGCAGCTTAGGAGTGCGGCGGGACACAGATACGCAGTATTTT; CDR3aa: CASSLGVRRDTDTQYF
j_gene: TRBJ2-5; d_gene: -; v_gene: TRBV25-1; abundance: -; CDR3nt: TGTGCCAGCAGTGAATATATAAGGAGGGGAGCCCAAGAGACCCAGTACTTC; CDR3aa: CASSEYIRRGAQETQYF
j_gene: TRBJ2-7; d_gene: TRBD2; v_gene: TRBV4-1; abundance: -; CDR3nt: TGCGCCAGCAGCCGGGGGGGAGGCACCTCCTACGAGCAGTACTTC; CDR3aa: CASSRGGGTSYEQYF
j_gene: TRBJ2-3; d_gene: TRBD2; v_gene: TRBV28; abundance: -; CDR3nt: TGTGCCAGCAGTTTAAGGTCTAGCGGGAGAAGGGCAGATACGCAGTATTTT; CDR3aa: CASSLRSSGRRADTQYF
j_gene: TRBJ2-1; d_gene: TRBD2; v_gene: TRBV7-2; abundance: once; CDR3nt: TGTGCCAGCAGCTTAGTAAAGGGACTAGCGGGGGGGCTTAAGGATGAGCAGTTCTTC; CDR3aa: CASSLVKGLAGGLKDEQFF
j_gene: TRBJ1-2; d_gene: TRBD1; v_gene: TRBV6-4; abundance: -; CDR3nt: TGTGCCAGCAGTTCTGTGACAGGGGGCGGTGAAGGCTACACCTTC; CDR3aa: CASSSVTGGGEGYTF
j_gene: TRBJ1-4; d_gene: -; v_gene: TRBV28; abundance: medium-sized; CDR3nt: TGTGCCAGCAGTTTATATACAGAGCTGGGCGAAAAACTGTTTTTT; CDR3aa: CASSLYTELGEKLFF
j_gene: TRBJ2-3; d_gene: TRBD2; v_gene: TRBV20-1; abundance: few; CDR3nt: TGCAGTGCTAGTCCTCTAGCGGGAGGGGGAGATACGCAGTATTTT; CDR3aa: CSASPLAGGGDTQYF
j_gene: TRBJ1-1; d_gene: -; v_gene: TRBV11-2; abundance: -; CDR3nt: TGTGCCAGCAGCGTCACTAGGGTCCTGAACACTGAAGCTTTCTTT; CDR3aa: CASSVTRVLNTEAFF
j_gene: TRBJ2-5; d_gene: -; v_gene: TRBV18; abundance: -; CDR3nt: TGTGCCAGCTCACCAGTTTCGGGGAAAGAGACCCAGTACTTC; CDR3aa: CASSPVSGKETQYF
j_gene: TRBJ2-5; d_gene: -; v_gene: TRBV12-5; abundance: -; CDR3nt: TGTGCTAGTGGTTTGGGCCAGGGGTCGGGAGAGACCCAGTACTTC; CDR3aa: CASGLGQGSGETQYF
j_gene: TRBJ1-4; d_gene: -; v_gene: TRBV3-1/TRBV3-2; abundance: -; CDR3nt: TGTGCCAGCAGCCAGCGGGGCCCGGGAAAACTGTTTTTT; CDR3aa: CASSQRGPGKLFF
j_gene: TRBJ1-3; d_gene: -; v_gene: TRBV5-1; abundance: -; CDR3nt: TGCGCCAGCAGCTTGGGACTCAGGGGTTCGGGAAACACCATATATTTT; CDR3aa: CASSLGLRGSGNTIYF
j_gene: TRBJ1-1; d_gene: -; v_gene: TRBV5-1; abundance: -; CDR3nt: TGCGCCAGCAGCTTGGACTGGGTAGCCGGTGAAGCTTTCTTT; CDR3aa: CASSLDWVAGEAFF
j_gene: TRBJ2-7; d_gene: -; v_gene: TRBV2; abundance: -; CDR3nt: TGTGCCAGCAGCCCCGCCTACGAGCAGTACTTC; CDR3aa: CASSPAYEQYF
j_gene: TRBJ1-1; d_gene: TRBD1; v_gene: TRBV10-3; abundance: once; CDR3nt: TGTGCCATCAGTGCGGGCCAGGGGGTGAACACTGAAGCTTTCTTT; CDR3aa: CAISAGQGVNTEAFF
j_gene: TRBJ2-7; d_gene: -; v_gene: TRBV27; abundance: few; CDR3nt: TGTGCCAGCAGTTTAGGCGCAGTAACAGGCGAGCAGTACTTC; CDR3aa: CASSLGAVTGEQYF
j_gene: TRBJ2-5; d_gene: -; v_gene: TRBV24-1; abundance: -; CDR3nt: TGTGCCACCAGTGATTTGTCAGGCAGCCAAGAGACCCAGTACTTC; CDR3aa: CATSDLSGSQETQYF
j_gene: TRBJ2-7; d_gene: -; v_gene: TRBV7-6; abundance: -; CDR3nt: TGTGCCAGCAGCCCCGGGACTTATACCTACGAGCAGTACTTC; CDR3aa: CASSPGTYTYEQYF
j_gene: TRBJ1-2; d_gene: TRBD1; v_gene: TRBV5-1; abundance: -; CDR3nt: TGCGCCAGCAGCTTGGAGGGGACAGGGGTCCTCTATGGCTACACCTTC; CDR3aa: CASSLEGTGVLYGYTF
j_gene: TRBJ2-7; d_gene: TRBD1; v_gene: TRBV7-6; abundance: -; CDR3nt: TGTGCCAGCAGCGACCTCCGGGACAGGGTCCTCGAGCAGTACTTC; CDR3aa: CASSDLRDRVLEQYF
j_gene: TRBJ1-2; d_gene: TRBD1; v_gene: TRBV7-3; abundance: once; CDR3nt: TGTGCCAGCAGCCCGACAGGGAACTATGGCTACACCTTC; CDR3aa: CASSPTGNYGYTF
j_gene: TRBJ1-1; d_gene: TRBD1; v_gene: TRBV5-1; abundance: -; CDR3nt: TGCGCCAGCAACCCTCGGACAGGTGGGAACACTGAAGCTTTCTTT; CDR3aa: CASNPRTGGNTEAFF
j_gene: TRBJ1-2; d_gene: TRBD1; v_gene: TRBV29-1; abundance: -; CDR3nt: TGCAGCGTTATGCAGGGGGCGCTCAGCTATGGCTACACCTTC; CDR3aa: CSVMQGALSYGYTF
j_gene: TRBJ2-1; d_gene: TRBD1; v_gene: TRBV29-1; abundance: -; CDR3nt: TGCAGCGCTGGACAGGACACATACAATGAGCAGTTCTTC; CDR3aa: CSAGQDTYNEQFF
j_gene: TRBJ1-5; d_gene: -; v_gene: TRBV29-1; abundance: -; CDR3nt: TGCAGCGGGGCCCCGGGACTCAATCAGCCCCAGCATTTT; CDR3aa: CSGAPGLNQPQHF
j_gene: TRBJ1-4; d_gene: -; v_gene: TRBV5-4; abundance: once; CDR3nt: TGTGCCAGCAGCGCGGGGGGGCAGGGTGAAAAACTGTTTTTT; CDR3aa: CASSAGGQGEKLFF
j_gene: TRBJ1-1; d_gene: -; v_gene: TRBV18; abundance: few; CDR3nt: TGTGCCAGCTCAGGGCAACACACGGCGACCCAGGGAGCTTTCTTT; CDR3aa: CASSGQHTATQGAFF
j_gene: TRBJ1-5; d_gene: -; v_gene: TRBV24-1; abundance: -; CDR3nt: TGTGCCACCAGTGATACCAGGGTCAGCAATCAGCCCCAGCATTTT; CDR3aa: CATSDTRVSNQPQHF
j_gene: TRBJ2-2; d_gene: -; v_gene: TRBV7-3; abundance: -; CDR3nt: TGTGCCAGCAGCTGGACTGGGGACGGGGAGCTGTTTTTT; CDR3aa: CASSWTGDGELFF
j_gene: TRBJ2-2; d_gene: -; v_gene: TRBV2; abundance: -; CDR3nt: TGTGCCAGCACCCTAGTCAGGGGAACCGGGGAGCTGTTTTTT; CDR3aa: CASTLVRGTGELFF
j_gene: TRBJ2-6; d_gene: -; v_gene: TRBV5-1; abundance: -; CDR3nt: TGCGCCAGCAGCTTGGACGGACAATCTGGGGCCAACGTCCTGACTTTC; CDR3aa: CASSLDGQSGANVLTF
j_gene: TRBJ2-1; d_gene: TRBD2; v_gene: TRBV4-2; abundance: few; CDR3nt: TGTGCCAGCAGCCAAGACGGTCCGGGACTAGCTTACAATGAGCAGTTCTTC; CDR3aa: CASSQDGPGLAYNEQFF
j_gene: TRBJ1-2; d_gene: -; v_gene: TRBV27; abundance: -; CDR3nt: TGTGCCAGCAGTTTATCGAGCAGGGCCGGAGGCTACACCTTC; CDR3aa: CASSLSSRAGGYTF
j_gene: TRBJ2-7; d_gene: -; v_gene: TRBV30; abundance: -; CDR3nt: TGTGCCTGGAGTGCATGGGGAGGCAATTCCTACGAGCAGTACTTC; CDR3aa: CAWSAWGGNSYEQYF
j_gene: TRBJ1-1; d_gene: TRBD1; v_gene: TRBV6-5; abundance: -; CDR3nt: TGTGCCAGCAGTTTGACAGGGTGGGAAGCTTTCTTT; CDR3aa: CASSLTGWEAFF
j_gene: TRBJ2-3; d_gene: -; v_gene: TRBV7-8; abundance: -; CDR3nt: TGTGCCAGCAGCAGAAAAACAGGTGTTCGAGATACGCAGTATTTT; CDR3aa: CASSRKTGVRDTQYF